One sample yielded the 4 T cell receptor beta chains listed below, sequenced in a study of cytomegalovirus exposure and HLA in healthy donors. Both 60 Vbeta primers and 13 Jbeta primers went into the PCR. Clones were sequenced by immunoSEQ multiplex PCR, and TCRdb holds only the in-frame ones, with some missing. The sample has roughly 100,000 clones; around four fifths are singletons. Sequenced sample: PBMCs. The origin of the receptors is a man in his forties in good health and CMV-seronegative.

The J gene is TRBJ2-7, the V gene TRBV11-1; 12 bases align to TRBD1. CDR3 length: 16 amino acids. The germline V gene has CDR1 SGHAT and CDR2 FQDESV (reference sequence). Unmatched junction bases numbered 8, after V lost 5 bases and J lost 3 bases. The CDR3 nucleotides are TGTGCCAGCAGCCCAGGGACAGGGGGCGTCCTCTACGAGCAGTACTTC. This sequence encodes CASSPGTGGVLYEQYF.

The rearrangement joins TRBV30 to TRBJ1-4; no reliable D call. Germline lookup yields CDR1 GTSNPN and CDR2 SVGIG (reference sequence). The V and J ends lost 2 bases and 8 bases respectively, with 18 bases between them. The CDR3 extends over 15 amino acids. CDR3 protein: CAWSQRRLQWEKLFF. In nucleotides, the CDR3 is TGTGCCTGGAGTCAGAGGAGGCTCCAATGGGAAAAACTGTTTTTT.

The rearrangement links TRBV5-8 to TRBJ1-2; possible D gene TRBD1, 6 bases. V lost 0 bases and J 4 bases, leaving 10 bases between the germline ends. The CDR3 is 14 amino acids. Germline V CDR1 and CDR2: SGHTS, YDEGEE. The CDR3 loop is CASSLAGASYGYTF. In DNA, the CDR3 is TGTGCCAGCAGCTTGGCAGGGGCTTCCTATGGCTACACCTTC. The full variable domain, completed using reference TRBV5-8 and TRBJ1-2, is EAGVTQSPTHLIKTRGQQATLRCSPISGHTSVYWYQQALGLGLQFLLWYDEGEERNRGNFPPRFSGRQFPNYSSELNVNALELEDSALYLCASSLAGASYGYTFGSGTRLTVV.

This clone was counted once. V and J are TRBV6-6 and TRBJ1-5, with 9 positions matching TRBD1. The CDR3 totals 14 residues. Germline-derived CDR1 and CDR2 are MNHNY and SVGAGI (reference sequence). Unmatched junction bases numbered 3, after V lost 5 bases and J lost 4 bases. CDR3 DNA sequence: TGTGCCAGCAGTGCCGGGACAGGGAATCAGCCCCAGCATTTT. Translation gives CASSAGTGNQPQHF.